Shown below are 23 T cell receptor beta chains from a single sample sequenced in a study of cytomegalovirus exposure and HLA in healthy donors. 13 Jbeta primers and 60 Vbeta primers were used for the PCR. Produced via immunoSEQ multiplex PCR; TCRdb's table is partial and in-frame only. Recorded for this sample: about 200,000 clones. The source material was PBMCs. These receptors were obtained from a girl under 10 years old in good health and CMV-seropositive.

CDR3 in amino acids: CASKYGGTGELFF. CDR3 nucleotide sequence: TGTGCCAGCAAGTATGGAGGGACCGGGGAGCTGTTTTTT. The chain combines TRBV7-9 with TRBJ2-2; a possible D gene is TRBD2 (6 bases). V was trimmed by 7 bases and J by 5 bases, leaving 11 bases between them. Per germline, CDR1 SEHNR and CDR2 FQNEAQ (reference sequence). This CDR3 is built from 13 residues.

The chain joins TRBV2 to TRBJ2-7, with D possibly matching TRBD1 (5 bases). Germline V gene lookup returns CDR1 SNHLY and CDR2 FYNNEI. The ends were cut back, 4 bases at V and 3 bases at J, with 13 bases in the middle. This CDR3 spans 14 amino acids. For the CDR3, the DNA is TGTGCCAGCAGTGGGAAGGGGTTTGGCTACGAGCAGTACTTC. It encodes CASSGKGFGYEQYF.

This chain uses TRBV6-1 with TRBJ2-7; 11 nucleotides agree with TRBD2. Trimming cost V 5 bases and J 0 bases; bases outside gene matches: 15. Germline CDR1 MNHNS, CDR2 SASEGT. The CDR3 contains 19 residues. The CDR3 here is CASSKGETSGDPASYEQYF. CDR3 DNA sequence: TGTGCCAGCAGTAAAGGGGAGACTAGCGGGGACCCTGCCTCCTACGAGCAGTACTTC.

This chain links TRBV7-3 with TRBJ2-3; 13 bases are a match to TRBD2. The V gene's germline CDR1 is SGHTA and CDR2 FQGTGA. The CDR3 runs to 16 residues. V gave up 3 bases and J gave up 5 bases; unmatched junction bases: 5. CDR3 DNA sequence: TGTGCCAGCAGCTTGAGACTAGCGGGAGGTTTAGATACGCAGTATTTT. This codes for CASSLRLAGGLDTQYF. The entire variable domain, with the rest obtained from reference TRBV7-3 and TRBJ2-3, is as follows: GAGVSQTPSNKVTEKGKYVELRCDPISGHTALYWYRQSLGQGPEFLIYFQGTGAADDSGLPNDRFFAVRPEGSVSTLKIQRTERGDSAVYLCASSLRLAGGLDTQYFGPGTRLTVL.

The chain joins TRBV4-1 to TRBJ1-5, with D possibly being TRBD1 (6 bases). The CDR3 contains 16 residues. Germline CDR1 and CDR2: MGHRA and YSYEKL. The V gene lost 4 bases and the J gene lost 6 bases, with 19 bases spanning the gap. The CDR3 DNA reads TGCGCCAGCAGCCCAGACCGTGGACAGCTATCTCAGCCCCAGCATTTT. It specifies CASSPDRGQLSQPQHF.

Details on this clone: The same CDR3 also results from other DNA sequences found in this sample. The chain employs TRBV28 and TRBJ1-1, with TRBD1 identical over 7 bases. Germline values: CDR1 MDHEN, CDR2 SYDVKM. There are 14 residues in the CDR3. V lost 6 bases and J lost 2; bases outside the gene matches: 6. The CDR3 bases are TGTGCCAGCAGACAGGGACAGTTAAACACTGAAGCTTTCTTT. Protein: CASRQGQLNTEAFF.

The rearrangement joins TRBV7-9 to TRBJ2-7; D is ambiguous. Germline V gene sequence: CDR1 SEHNR, CDR2 FQNEAQ (reference sequence). CDR3 length: 12 amino acids. V lost 3 bases and J 2 bases, leaving 5 bases between the germline ends. The CDR3 reads CASSFYPYEQYF. The CDR3 DNA follows: TGTGCCAGCAGCTTCTACCCCTACGAGCAGTACTTC.

The gene calls are TRBV5-5 and TRBJ2-2, with TRBD2 matching over 11 bases. CDR1 is SGHKS, CDR2 YYEKEE, per germline (reference sequence). This CDR3 comprises 16 residues. V lost 1 base, J lost 8 bases, and 7 bases stayed unmatched. This chain's CDR3 is CASSLSGLAVGGELFF. Written as DNA, the CDR3 is TGTGCCAGCAGCTTGTCGGGACTAGCGGTGGGGGGGGAGCTGTTTTTT. The complete variable domain, with remaining parts taken from reference TRBV5-5 and TRBJ2-2, reads DAGVTQSPTHLIKTRGQQVTLRCSPISGHKSVSWYQQVLGQGPQFIFQYYEKEERGRGNFPDRFSARQFPNYSSELNVNALLLGDSALYLCASSLSGLAVGGELFFGEGSRLTVL.

V is TRBV28 and J is TRBJ2-2; 7 bases match TRBD2. Germline trimming cut 6 bases from V and 0 bases from J; bases unmatched to any gene: 10. Germline CDR1 and CDR2: MDHEN and SYDVKM. The CDR3 sequence is 17 residues long. CDR3 sequence: CASSIEVGLANTGELFF. The CDR3 nucleotides read TGTGCCAGCAGCATAGAGGTCGGACTAGCGAACACCGGGGAGCTGTTTTTT.

This chain links TRBV28 with TRBJ1-1; the D gene is possibly TRBD1 (5 bases). Looked up from germline, CDR1 is MDHEN and CDR2 is SYDVKM. The CDR3 is 13 amino acids. V was shortened by 2 bases and J by 5 bases, with 9 bases between the two germline ends. CDR3 sequence: CASSLIRGTEAFF. As DNA, the CDR3 is TGTGCCAGCAGTTTAATTAGGGGAACTGAAGCTTTCTTT.

This chain uses TRBV2 with TRBJ2-3; TRBD1 matches 7 bases. The CDR3 is 15 residues long. Trimming cost V 4 bases and J 7 bases; bases outside gene matches: 11. Germline CDR1 and CDR2: SNHLY and FYNNEI. The DNA of the CDR3 is TGTGCCAGCAGTGCAACAGGGGTATCGGGGTATACGCAGTATTTT. It codes for CASSATGVSGYTQYF. The variable domain in full, completed from reference TRBV2 and TRBJ2-3, reads EPEVTQTPSHQVTQMGQEVILRCVPISNHLYFYWYRQILGQKVEFLVSFYNNEISEKSEIFDDQFSVERPDGSNFTLKIRSTKLEDSAMYFCASSATGVSGYTQYFGPGTRLTVL.

V gene TRBV10-2 combines with J gene TRBJ1-1; a possible D gene is TRBD1 (6 bases). Trimming left V 5 bases short and J 11 bases short, with 15 bases between. The CDR3 is made up of 12 amino acids. Germline V gene sequence: CDR1 WSHSY, CDR2 SAAADI. The CDR3 loop is CASSPGGQSAFF. DNA for the CDR3: TGCGCCAGCAGTCCTGGGGGCCAAAGCGCTTTCTTT.

J is TRBJ1-1 and V is TRBV2; D perhaps matches TRBD1 (6 bases). The CDR3 has 16 residues. CDR1 is SNHLY and CDR2 is FYNNEI in the germline V gene. The ends were cut back, 5 bases at V and 0 bases at J, with 16 bases in the middle. The CDR3 sequence is CASSTYQTGMNTEAFF. In DNA, the CDR3 is TGTGCCAGCAGTACATACCAGACAGGTATGAACACTGAAGCTTTCTTT.

The genes are TRBV7-2 and TRBJ2-1; 11 nucleotides match TRBD2. This CDR3 is built from 16 residues. Germline loops: CDR1 SGHTA, CDR2 FQGNSA. V lost 5 bases to trimming and J lost 3 bases; unmatched junction nucleotides: 6. The CDR3, as DNA: TGTGCCAGCAGCCTCGAGACTAGCGGGATCTACAATGAGCAGTTCTTC. It translates to CASSLETSGIYNEQFF.

V is TRBV5-1 and J is TRBJ2-2; 7 nucleotides line up with TRBD2. Trimming removed 1 base from V and 5 bases from J; junction bases left unmatched: 2. There are 14 residues in the CDR3. Looked up from germline, CDR1 is SGHRS and CDR2 is YFSETQ. The CDR3 reads CASSLREGTGELFF. The DNA for the CDR3 is TGCGCCAGCAGCTTGAGGGAGGGGACCGGGGAGCTGTTTTTT.

This chain connects TRBV27 to TRBJ2-7, with D maybe TRBD2 (6 bases). This CDR3 region has 14 residues. CDR1 is MNHEY and CDR2 is SMNVEV in the germline V gene (reference sequence). V was clipped by 2 bases and J by 2 bases, with 10 bases between them. CDR3 sequence reads: CASSLARTTYEQYF. CDR3 bases: TGTGCCAGCAGTTTAGCCAGGACTACCTACGAGCAGTACTTC.

The CDR3 DNA reads as TGTGCCAGCAGTGAACGACTTAGCGGCGAGCAGTACTTC. Its protein is CASSERLSGEQYF. This rearrangement joins TRBV6-1 to TRBJ2-7, with a tentative D call TRBD2 (6 bases). Per germline, CDR1 MNHNS and CDR2 SASEGT. V lost 2 bases, J lost 6 bases, and 11 bases lay in between. This CDR3 is 13 amino acids long.

The chain carries TRBV5-1 and TRBJ1-1; 10 bases align to TRBD1. This CDR3 has 15 amino acids. Germline lookup yields CDR1 SGHRS and CDR2 YFSETQ. J was trimmed by 2 bases and V by 4 bases; bases with no gene match: 5. The CDR3 DNA follows: TGCGCCAGCAGCCCCGACAGGGGGCCCAACACTGAAGCTTTCTTT. Its protein product is CASSPDRGPNTEAFF.

The chain joins TRBV7-6 to TRBJ2-7; tentative D call: TRBD2 (6 bases). CDR3 size: 15 residues. The germline V gene encodes CDR1 SGHVS and CDR2 FNYEAQ. Trimming removed 5 bases from V and 3 bases from J, with 17 bases in between. The CDR3 coding sequence is TGTGCCAGCAGCGACCGACTGGGACTCGGCTACGAGCAGTACTTC. It encodes CASSDRLGLGYEQYF. Full variable domain (remainder filled in from reference TRBV7-6 and TRBJ2-7): GAGVSQSPRYKVTKRGQDVALRCDPISGHVSLYWYRQALGQGPEFLTYFNYEAQQDKSGLPNDRFSAERPEGSISTLTIQRTEQRDSAMYRCASSDRLGLGYEQYFGPGTRLTVT.

The chain recombines TRBV6-5 with TRBJ2-7, with 12 bases lining up with TRBD1. CDR3 length: 16 residues. The junction had 8 bases not matched to a gene; V was cut back by 3 bases and J by 5 bases. Germline-derived CDR1 and CDR2 are MNHEY and SVGAGI. The CDR3 sequence: CASSYYPGQGADEQYF. CDR3 coding DNA: TGTGCCAGCAGTTATTATCCGGGACAGGGGGCGGACGAGCAGTACTTC.

The chain carries TRBV27 and TRBJ1-1; D not certain. Germline lookup yields CDR1 MNHEY and CDR2 SMNVEV (reference sequence). The CDR3 length is 13 residues. Trimming pared 7 bases from V and 0 bases from J, leaving 9 bases between. The CDR3 coding sequence is TGTGCCAGCATGTCTGTTGTGAACACTGAAGCTTTCTTT. Its protein product is CASMSVVNTEAFF.

The chain couples TRBV29-1 to TRBJ2-7; 9 nucleotides align to TRBD1. CDR3 length: 14 amino acids. Germline loops: CDR1 SQVTM, CDR2 ANQGSEA. V was clipped by 8 bases and J by 3 bases; unmatched bases: 11. In DNA form, the CDR3 reads TGCAGCTCCTGGAACCGGGACAGGGTCTACGAGCAGTACTTC. It translates to CSSWNRDRVYEQYF.

The rearrangement links TRBV4-1 to TRBJ2-1, with D possibly matching TRBD1 (6 bases). CDR3 length: 15 amino acids. V lost 3 bases to trimming and J lost 9 bases, with 18 bases between them. CDR1 MGHRA and CDR2 YSYEKL come from the germline V gene. The DNA for the CDR3 is TGCGCCAGCAGCCAGTCCCCGGACAGCGGAGGTGAGCAGTTCTTC. Encoded protein: CASSQSPDSGGEQFF.